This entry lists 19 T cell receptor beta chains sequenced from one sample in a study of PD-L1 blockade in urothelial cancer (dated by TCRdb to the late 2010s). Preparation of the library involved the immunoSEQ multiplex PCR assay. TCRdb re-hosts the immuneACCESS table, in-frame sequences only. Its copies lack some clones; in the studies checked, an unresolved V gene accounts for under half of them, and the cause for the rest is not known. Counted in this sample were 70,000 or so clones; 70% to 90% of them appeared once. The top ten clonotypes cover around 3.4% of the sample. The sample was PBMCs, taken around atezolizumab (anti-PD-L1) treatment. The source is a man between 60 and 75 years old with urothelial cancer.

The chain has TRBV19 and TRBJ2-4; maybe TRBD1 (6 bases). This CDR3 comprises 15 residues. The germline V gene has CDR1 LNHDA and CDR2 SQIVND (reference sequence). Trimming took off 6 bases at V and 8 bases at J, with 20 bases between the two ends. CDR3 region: CASRGAGDMVDIQYF. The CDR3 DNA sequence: TGTGCCAGTAGGGGGGCAGGGGATATGGTCGACATTCAGTACTTC.

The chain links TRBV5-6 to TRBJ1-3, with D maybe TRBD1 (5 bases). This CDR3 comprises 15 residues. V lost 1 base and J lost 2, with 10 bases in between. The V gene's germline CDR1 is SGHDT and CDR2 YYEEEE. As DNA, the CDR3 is TGTGCCAGCAGCTTGAAAGGGGCGGCTGGAAACACCATATATTTT. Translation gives CASSLKGAAGNTIYF.

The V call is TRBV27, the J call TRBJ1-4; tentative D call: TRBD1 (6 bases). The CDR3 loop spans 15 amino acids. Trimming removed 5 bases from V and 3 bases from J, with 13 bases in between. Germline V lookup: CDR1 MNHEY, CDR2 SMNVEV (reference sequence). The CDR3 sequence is CASSLGGGANEKLFF. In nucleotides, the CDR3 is TGTGCCAGCAGTCTAGGGGGAGGGGCTAATGAAAAACTGTTTTTT.

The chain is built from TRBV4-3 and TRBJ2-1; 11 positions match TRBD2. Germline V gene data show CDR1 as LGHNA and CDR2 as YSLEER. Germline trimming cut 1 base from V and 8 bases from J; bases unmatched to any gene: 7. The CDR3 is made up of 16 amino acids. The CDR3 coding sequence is TGCGCCAGCAGCCAAGGACTAGCGGGACTGTGGCATGAGCAGTTCTTC. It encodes CASSQGLAGLWHEQFF.

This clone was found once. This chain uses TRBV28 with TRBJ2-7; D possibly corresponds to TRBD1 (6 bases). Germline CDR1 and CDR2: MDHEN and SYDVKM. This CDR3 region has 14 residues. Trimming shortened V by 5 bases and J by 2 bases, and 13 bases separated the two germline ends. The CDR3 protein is CASSVDSPTYEQYF. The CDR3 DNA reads TGTGCCAGCAGTGTGGACAGCCCTACCTACGAGCAGTACTTC.

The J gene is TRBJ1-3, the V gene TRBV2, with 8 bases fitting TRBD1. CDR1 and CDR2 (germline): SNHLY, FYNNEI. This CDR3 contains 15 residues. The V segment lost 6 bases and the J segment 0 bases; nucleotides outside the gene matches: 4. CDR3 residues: CASRPTGASGNTIYF. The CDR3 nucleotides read TGTGCCAGCAGACCGACAGGGGCCTCTGGAAACACCATATATTTT.

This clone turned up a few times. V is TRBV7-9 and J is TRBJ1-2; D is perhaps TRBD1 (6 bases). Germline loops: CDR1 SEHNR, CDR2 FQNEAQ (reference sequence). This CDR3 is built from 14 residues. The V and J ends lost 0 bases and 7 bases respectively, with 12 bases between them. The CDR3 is CASSLALGGIGYTF. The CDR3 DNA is TGTGCCAGCAGCTTAGCGTTAGGGGGTATTGGCTACACCTTC.

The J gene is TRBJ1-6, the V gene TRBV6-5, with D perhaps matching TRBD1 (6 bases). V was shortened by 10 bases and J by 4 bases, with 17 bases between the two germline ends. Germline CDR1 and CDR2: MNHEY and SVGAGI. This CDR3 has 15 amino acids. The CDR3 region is CATNPGTSYNSPLHF. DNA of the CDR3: TGTGCCACCAATCCCGGGACAAGTTATAATTCACCCCTCCACTTT.

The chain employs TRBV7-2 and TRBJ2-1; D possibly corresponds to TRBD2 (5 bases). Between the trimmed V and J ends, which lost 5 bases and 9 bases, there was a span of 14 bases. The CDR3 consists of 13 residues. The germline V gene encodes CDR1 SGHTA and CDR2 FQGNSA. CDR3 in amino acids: CASSPTGSGEQFF. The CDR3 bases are TGTGCCAGCAGCCCAACGGGGAGCGGTGAGCAGTTCTTC. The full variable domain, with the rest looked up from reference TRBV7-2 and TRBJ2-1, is GAGVSQSPSNKVTEKGKDVELRCDPISGHTALYWYRQSLGQGLEFLIYFQGNSAPDKSGLPSDRFSAERTGGSVSTLTIQRTQQEDSAVYLCASSPTGSGEQFFGPGTRLTVL.

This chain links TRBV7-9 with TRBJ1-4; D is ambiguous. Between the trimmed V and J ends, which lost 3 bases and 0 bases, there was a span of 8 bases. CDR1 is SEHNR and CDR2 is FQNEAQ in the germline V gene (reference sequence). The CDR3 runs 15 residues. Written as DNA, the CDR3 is TGTGCCAGCAGCTTTTCTAGTGCAACTAATGAAAAACTGTTTTTT. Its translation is CASSFSSATNEKLFF.

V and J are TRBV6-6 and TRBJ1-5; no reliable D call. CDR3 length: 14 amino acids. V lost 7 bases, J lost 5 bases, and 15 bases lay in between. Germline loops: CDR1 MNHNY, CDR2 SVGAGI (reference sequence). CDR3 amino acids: CASKPSGEYQPQHF. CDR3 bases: TGTGCCAGCAAACCTAGTGGGGAGTATCAGCCCCAGCATTTT.

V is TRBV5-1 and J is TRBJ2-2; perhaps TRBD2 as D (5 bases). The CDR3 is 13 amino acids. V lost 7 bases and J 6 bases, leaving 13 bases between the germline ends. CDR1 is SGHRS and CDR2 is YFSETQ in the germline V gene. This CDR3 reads CASRTDSAGELFF. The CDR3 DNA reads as TGCGCCAGCCGAACTGATAGCGCCGGGGAGCTGTTTTTT.

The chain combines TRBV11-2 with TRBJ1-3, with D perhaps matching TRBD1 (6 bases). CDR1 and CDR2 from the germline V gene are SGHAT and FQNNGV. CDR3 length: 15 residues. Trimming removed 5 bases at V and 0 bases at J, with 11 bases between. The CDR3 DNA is TGTGCCAGCAGCCGAGGACAGATCTCTGGAAACACCATATATTTT. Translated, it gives CASSRGQISGNTIYF. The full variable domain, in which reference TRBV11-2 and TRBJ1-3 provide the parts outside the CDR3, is EAGVAQSPRYKIIEKRQSVAFWCNPISGHATLYWYQQILGQGPKLLIQFQNNGVVDDSQLPKDRFSAERLKGVDSTLKIQPAKLEDSAVYLCASSRGQISGNTIYFGEGSWLTVV.

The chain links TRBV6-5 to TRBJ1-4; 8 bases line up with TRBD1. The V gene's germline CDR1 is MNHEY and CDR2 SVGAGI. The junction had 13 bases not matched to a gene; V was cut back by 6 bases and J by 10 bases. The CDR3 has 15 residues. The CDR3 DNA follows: TGTGCCAGCAGCCCTACTCGCGGACAGGGAGGAAAACTGTTTTTT. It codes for CASSPTRGQGGKLFF.

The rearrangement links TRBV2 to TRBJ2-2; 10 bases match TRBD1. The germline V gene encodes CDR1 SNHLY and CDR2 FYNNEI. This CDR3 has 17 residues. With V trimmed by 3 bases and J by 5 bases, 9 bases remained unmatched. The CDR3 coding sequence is TGTGCCAGCAGTGAGTTCCCCGGGACAGGGGATACCGGGGAGCTGTTTTTT. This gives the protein CASSEFPGTGDTGELFF.

CDR3 sequence (DNA): TGTGCCAGCAGTGCACAGGGGTCGGCCTACGAGCAGTACTTC. This sequence encodes CASSAQGSAYEQYF. The chain carries TRBV6-5 and TRBJ2-7, with TRBD1 identical over 7 bases. V was pared by 5 bases and J by 2 bases, with 6 bases of the junction left unmatched. The CDR3 is made up of 14 amino acids. Per germline, CDR1 MNHEY and CDR2 SVGAGI.

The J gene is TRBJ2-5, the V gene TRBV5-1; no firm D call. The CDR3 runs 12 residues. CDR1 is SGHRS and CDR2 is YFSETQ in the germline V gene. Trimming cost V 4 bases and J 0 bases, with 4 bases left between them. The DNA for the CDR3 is TGCGCCAGCAGCCTTGACCAAGAGACCCAGTACTTC. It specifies CASSLDQETQYF.

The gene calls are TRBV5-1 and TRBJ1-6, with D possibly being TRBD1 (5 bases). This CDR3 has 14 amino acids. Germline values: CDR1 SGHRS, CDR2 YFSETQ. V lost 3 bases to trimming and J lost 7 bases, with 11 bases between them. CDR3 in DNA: TGCGCCAGCAGCTCCACCGGGGGAAATTCACCCCTCCACTTT. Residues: CASSSTGGNSPLHF. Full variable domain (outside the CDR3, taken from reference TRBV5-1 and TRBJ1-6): KAGVTQTPRYLIKTRGQQVTLSCSPISGHRSVSWYQQTPGQGLQFLFEYFSETQRNKGNFPGRFSGRQFSNSRSEMNVSTLELGDSALYLCASSSTGGNSPLHFGNGTRLTVT.

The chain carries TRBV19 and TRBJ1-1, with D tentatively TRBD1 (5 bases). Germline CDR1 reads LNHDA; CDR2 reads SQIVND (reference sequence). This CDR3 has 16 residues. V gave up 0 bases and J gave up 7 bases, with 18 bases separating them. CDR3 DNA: TGTGCCAGTAGTATAGATAGTAGACAGCCTACTTATGAAGCTTTCTTT. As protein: CASSIDSRQPTYEAFF.